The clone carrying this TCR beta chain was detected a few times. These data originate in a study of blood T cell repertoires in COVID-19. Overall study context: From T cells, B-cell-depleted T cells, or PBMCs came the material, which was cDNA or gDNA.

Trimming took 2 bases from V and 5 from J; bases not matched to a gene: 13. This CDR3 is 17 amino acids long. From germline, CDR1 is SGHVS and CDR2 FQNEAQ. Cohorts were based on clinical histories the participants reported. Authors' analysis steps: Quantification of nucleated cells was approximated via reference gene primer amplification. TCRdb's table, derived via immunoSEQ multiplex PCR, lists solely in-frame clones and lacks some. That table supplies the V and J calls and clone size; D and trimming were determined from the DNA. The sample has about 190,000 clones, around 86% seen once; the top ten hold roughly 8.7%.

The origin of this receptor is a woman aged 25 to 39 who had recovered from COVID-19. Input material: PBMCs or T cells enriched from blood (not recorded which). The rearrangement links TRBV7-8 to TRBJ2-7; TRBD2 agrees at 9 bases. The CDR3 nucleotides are TGTGCCAGCAGCTTAAGGTGGCCGTCTAGCGGGACTCACGAGCAGTACTTC. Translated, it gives CASSLRWPSSGTHEQYF.